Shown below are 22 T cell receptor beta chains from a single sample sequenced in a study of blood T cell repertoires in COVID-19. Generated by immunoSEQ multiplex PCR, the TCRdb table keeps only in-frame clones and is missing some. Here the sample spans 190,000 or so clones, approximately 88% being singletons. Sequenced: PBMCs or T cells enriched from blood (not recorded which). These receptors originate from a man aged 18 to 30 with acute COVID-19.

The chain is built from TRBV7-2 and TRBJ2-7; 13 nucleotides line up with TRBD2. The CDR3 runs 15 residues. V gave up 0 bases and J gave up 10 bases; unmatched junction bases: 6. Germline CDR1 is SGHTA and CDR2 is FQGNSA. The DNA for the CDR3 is TGTGCCAGCAGCTTAGCCGGGACTAGCGGGATAGAACAGTACTTC. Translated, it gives CASSLAGTSGIEQYF.

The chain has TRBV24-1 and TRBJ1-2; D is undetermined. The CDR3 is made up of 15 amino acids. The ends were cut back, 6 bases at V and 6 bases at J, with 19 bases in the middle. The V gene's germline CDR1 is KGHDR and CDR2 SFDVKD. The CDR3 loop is CATSHGSGVGDGYTF. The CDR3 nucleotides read TGTGCCACCAGTCATGGGTCTGGAGTCGGGGATGGCTACACCTTC.

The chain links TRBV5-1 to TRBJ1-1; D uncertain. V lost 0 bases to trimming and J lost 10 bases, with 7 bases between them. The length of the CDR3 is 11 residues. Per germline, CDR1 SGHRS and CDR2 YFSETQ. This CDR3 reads CASSLAGLAFF. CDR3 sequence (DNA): TGCGCCAGCAGCTTGGCCGGGTTAGCTTTCTTT.

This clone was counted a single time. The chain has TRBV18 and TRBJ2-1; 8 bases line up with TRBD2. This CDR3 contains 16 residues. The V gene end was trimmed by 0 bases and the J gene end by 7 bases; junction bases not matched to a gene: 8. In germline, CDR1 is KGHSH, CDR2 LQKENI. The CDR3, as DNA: TGTGCCAGCTCACCACCGTCGGGACTAGGGAGAAATGAGCAGTTCTTC. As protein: CASSPPSGLGRNEQFF.

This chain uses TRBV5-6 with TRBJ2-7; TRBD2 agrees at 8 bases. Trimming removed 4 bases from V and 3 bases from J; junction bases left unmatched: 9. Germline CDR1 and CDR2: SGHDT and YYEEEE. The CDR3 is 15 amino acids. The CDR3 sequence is CASSTSPGGVYEQYF. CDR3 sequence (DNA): TGTGCCAGCAGCACTTCACCGGGAGGGGTCTACGAGCAGTACTTC.

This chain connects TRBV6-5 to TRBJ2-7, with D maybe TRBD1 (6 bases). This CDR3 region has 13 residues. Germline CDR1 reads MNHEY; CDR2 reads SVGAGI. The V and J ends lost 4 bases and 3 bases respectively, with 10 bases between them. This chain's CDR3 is CASSLGQFYEQYF. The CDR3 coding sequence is TGTGCCAGCAGTTTAGGACAGTTCTACGAGCAGTACTTC.

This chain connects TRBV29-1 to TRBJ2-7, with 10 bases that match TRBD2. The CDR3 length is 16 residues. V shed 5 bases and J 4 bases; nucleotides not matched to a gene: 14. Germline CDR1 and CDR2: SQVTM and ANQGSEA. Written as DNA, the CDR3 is TGCAGCGTTCGGTCAGGACTAGCGGTACGGGAATACGAGCAGTACTTC. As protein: CSVRSGLAVREYEQYF.

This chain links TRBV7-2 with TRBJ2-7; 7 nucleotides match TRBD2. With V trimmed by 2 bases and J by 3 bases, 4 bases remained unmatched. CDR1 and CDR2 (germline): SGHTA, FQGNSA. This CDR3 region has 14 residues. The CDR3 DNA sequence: TGTGCCAGCAGCTTAATGGGGGGGAACTACGAGCAGTACTTC. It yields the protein CASSLMGGNYEQYF. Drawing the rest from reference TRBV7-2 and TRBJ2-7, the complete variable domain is GAGVSQSPSNKVTEKGKDVELRCDPISGHTALYWYRQSLGQGLEFLIYFQGNSAPDKSGLPSDRFSAERTGGSVSTLTIQRTQQEDSAVYLCASSLMGGNYEQYFGPGTRLTVT.

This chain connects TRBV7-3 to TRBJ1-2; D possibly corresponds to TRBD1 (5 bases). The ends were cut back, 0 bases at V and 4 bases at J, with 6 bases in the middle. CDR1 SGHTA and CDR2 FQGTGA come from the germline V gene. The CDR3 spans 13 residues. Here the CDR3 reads CASSLTQGYGYTF. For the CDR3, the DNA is TGTGCCAGCAGCTTAACTCAGGGCTATGGCTACACCTTC.

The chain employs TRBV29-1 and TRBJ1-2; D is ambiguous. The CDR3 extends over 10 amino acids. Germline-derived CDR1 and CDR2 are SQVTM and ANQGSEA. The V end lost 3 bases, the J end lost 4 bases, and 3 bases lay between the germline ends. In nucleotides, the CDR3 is TGCAGCGTTGATAGCTATGGCTACACCTTC. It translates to CSVDSYGYTF.

The CDR3 sequence is CASSKELGQGALIGNQPQHF. The CDR3 coding sequence is TGTGCCAGCAGCAAAGAATTGGGACAGGGGGCCCTAATTGGCAATCAGCCCCAGCATTTT. This rearrangement joins TRBV21-1 to TRBJ1-5; no check of the table's D call, TRBD1, against the DNA was made. TRBV21-1 has pseudogene status. The CDR3 extends over 20 amino acids.

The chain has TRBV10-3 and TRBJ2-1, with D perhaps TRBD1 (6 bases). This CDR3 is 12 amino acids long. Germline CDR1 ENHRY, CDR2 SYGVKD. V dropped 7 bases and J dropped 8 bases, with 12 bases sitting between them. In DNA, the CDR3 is TGTGCCATCACTCGCTCAGGGGATGAGCAGTTCTTC. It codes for CAITRSGDEQFF.

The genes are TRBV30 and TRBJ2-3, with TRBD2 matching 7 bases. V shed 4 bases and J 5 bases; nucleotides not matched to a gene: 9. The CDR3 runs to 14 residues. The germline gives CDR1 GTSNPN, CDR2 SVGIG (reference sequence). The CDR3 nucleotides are TGTGCCTGGAACTCCCGGGGCGGGGGAGATACGCAGTATTTT. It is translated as CAWNSRGGGDTQYF.

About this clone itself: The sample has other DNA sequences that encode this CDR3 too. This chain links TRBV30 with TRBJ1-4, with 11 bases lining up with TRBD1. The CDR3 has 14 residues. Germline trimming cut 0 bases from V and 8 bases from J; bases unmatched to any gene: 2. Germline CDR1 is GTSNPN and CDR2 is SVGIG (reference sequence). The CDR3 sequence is CAWSVGTGGEKLFF. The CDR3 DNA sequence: TGTGCCTGGAGTGTAGGGACAGGGGGAGAAAAACTGTTTTTT.

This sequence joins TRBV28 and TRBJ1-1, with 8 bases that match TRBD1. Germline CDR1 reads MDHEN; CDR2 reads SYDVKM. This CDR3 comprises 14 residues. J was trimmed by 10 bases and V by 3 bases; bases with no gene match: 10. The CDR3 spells CASSFLGRGLGAFF. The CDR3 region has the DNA TGTGCCAGCAGTTTTTTGGGCAGGGGGCTTGGAGCTTTCTTT.

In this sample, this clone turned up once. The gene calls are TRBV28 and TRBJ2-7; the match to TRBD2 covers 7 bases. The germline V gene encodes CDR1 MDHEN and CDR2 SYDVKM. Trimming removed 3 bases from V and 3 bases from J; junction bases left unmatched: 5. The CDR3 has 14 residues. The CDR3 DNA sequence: TGTGCCAGCAGTTTCGGGGAGGGGAGCTACGAGCAGTACTTC. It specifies CASSFGEGSYEQYF.

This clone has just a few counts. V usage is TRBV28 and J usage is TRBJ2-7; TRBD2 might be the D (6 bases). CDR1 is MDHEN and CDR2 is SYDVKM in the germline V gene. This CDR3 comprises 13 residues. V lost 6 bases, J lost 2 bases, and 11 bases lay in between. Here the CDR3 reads CASSGDFTYEQYF. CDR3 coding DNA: TGTGCCAGCAGCGGGGACTTCACCTACGAGCAGTACTTC. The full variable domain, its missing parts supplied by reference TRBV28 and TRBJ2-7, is DVKVTQSSRYLVKRTGEKVFLECVQDMDHENMFWYRQDPGLGLRLIYFSYDVKMKEKGDIPEGYSVSREKKERFSLILESASTNQTSMYLCASSGDFTYEQYFGPGTRLTVT.

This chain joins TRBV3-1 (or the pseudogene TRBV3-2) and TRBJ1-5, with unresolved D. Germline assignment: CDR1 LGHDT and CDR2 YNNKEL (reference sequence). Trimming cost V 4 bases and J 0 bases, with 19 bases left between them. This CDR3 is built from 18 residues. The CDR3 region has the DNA TGTGCCAGCAGCCCCGACCCACGGGTCATGAATAGCAATCAGCCCCAGCATTTT. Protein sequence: CASSPDPRVMNSNQPQHF.

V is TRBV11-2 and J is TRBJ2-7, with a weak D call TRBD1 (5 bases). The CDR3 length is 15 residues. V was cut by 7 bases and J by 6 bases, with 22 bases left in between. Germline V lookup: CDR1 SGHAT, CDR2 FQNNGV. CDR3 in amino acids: CASTRRGDSLGEQYF. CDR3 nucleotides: TGTGCCAGCACTCGTCGAGGTGACAGCCTTGGCGAGCAGTACTTC.

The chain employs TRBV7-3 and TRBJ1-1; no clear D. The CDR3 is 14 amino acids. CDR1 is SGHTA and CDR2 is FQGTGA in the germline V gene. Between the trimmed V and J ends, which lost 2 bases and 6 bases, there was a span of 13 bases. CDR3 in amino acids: CASSLGLLGAEAFF. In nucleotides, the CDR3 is TGTGCCAGCAGCTTAGGTCTACTCGGGGCTGAAGCTTTCTTT.

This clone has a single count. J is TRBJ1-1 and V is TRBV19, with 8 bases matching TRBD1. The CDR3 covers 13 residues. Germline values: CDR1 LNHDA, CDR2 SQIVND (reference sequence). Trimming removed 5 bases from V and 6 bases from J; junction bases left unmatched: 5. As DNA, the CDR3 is TGTGCCAGTAGTGGGCAGGGGGCGTCTGAAGCTTTCTTT. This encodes CASSGQGASEAFF.

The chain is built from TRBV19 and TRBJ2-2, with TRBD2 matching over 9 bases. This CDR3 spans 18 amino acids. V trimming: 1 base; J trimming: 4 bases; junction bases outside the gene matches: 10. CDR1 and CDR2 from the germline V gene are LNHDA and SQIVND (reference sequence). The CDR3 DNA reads TGTGCCAGTAGTATAGGGAATTGGCGGGAGGGCGGCACCGGGGAGCTGTTTTTT. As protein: CASSIGNWREGGTGELFF.